These 7 T cell receptor beta chains were sequenced from one sample in a study of monozygotic twins with inflammatory bowel disease. TCRdb reanalyzed the 5' RACE reads, giving one entry per CDR3 protein sequence and no DNA. The sample totals some 440,000 distinct CDR3 sequences. The sequencing input was blood. Source of these receptors: a human donor with ulcerative colitis or Crohn's disease, or a healthy co-twin of an affected twin (not recorded which).

The V call is TRBV7-2, the J call TRBJ2-5; checking the TCRdb D call of TRBD2 is not possible without DNA. CDR3 size: 16 residues. From germline, CDR1 is SGHTA and CDR2 FQGNSA. CDR3 in amino acids: CASSLDPPGLVETQYF.

The chain uses TRBV6-9 and TRBJ1-5; TCRdb returns TRBD1, unconfirmable since there is no DNA. The CDR3 length is 14 residues. The V gene's germline CDR1 is MNHGY and CDR2 SVAAGI. CDR3 residues: CASRGGKYGQPQHF.

V and J are TRBV7-2 and TRBJ2-1; TCRdb proposes TRBD2, but this gene call is untestable without DNA. Germline loops: CDR1 SGHTA, CDR2 FQGNSA. The CDR3 totals 17 residues. CDR3 loop: CASSPYFRTPSYNEQFF. The complete variable domain, with remaining parts taken from reference TRBV7-2 and TRBJ2-1, reads GAGVSQSPSNKVTEKGKDVELRCDPISGHTALYWYRQSLGQGLEFLIYFQGNSAPDKSGLPSDRFSAERTGGSVSTLTIQRTQQEDSAVYLCASSPYFRTPSYNEQFFGPGTRLTVL.

This chain links TRBV7-8 with TRBJ2-3; TCRdb designates TRBD2, a call that cannot be tested without DNA. From germline, CDR1 is SGHVS and CDR2 FQNEAQ. The CDR3 has 16 residues. The CDR3 sequence is CASSQRTDARTDTQYF.

V usage is TRBV4-3 and J usage is TRBJ1-2; with no DNA, the TCRdb D assignment of TRBD1 cannot be verified. CDR1 and CDR2 (germline): LGHNA, YSLEER. The CDR3 is 16 residues long. The CDR3 protein is CASSQEGGTGNYGYTF.

V is TRBV28 and J is TRBJ1-5. The CDR3 runs 12 residues. Looked up from germline, CDR1 is MDHEN and CDR2 is SYDVKM. The CDR3: CASGRSNQPQHF.

The chain combines TRBV25-1 with TRBJ2-7; the D call of TRBD1 rests on TCRdb alone, since no DNA is present to check it. Germline CDR1 and CDR2: MGHDK and SYGVNS. The CDR3 has 13 residues. CDR3 sequence: CATSGDNSYEQYF.